These T cell receptor beta chains were read from a single sample in a study of T cells expressing NK-cell markers. For each CDR3 protein, TCRdb gives one entry from its re-call of the 5' RACE reads, without DNA. This table holds about 260,000 distinct CDR3 sequences. Sequencing input: blood T cells: a sorted CD56 or NKG2C T cell subset, CD4+ or CD8+ T cells, or bulk PBMC T cells (not recorded which). The receptors derive from a woman between 18 and 69 years old in good health. CDR3s include the opening cysteine and the closing phenylalanine or tryptophan.

len | j_gene | v_gene | CDR3aa
16 | TRBJ2-1 | TRBV7-2 | CASSFPGLGSYNEQFF
11 | TRBJ2-1 | TRBV7-2 | CACTIGREQFF
14 | TRBJ2-5 | TRBV11-2 | CASRVGTLGETQYF
14 | TRBJ2-3 | TRBV6-1 | CATWTAPAADTQYF
16 | TRBJ2-3 | TRBV7-7 | CASSLDRSGSTDTQYF
15 | TRBJ2-2 | TRBV5-1 | CASSLDIRNTGELFF
14 | TRBJ2-5 | TRBV6-1 | CASRGQPSRRAQYF
14 | TRBJ2-4 | TRBV10-2 | CASSVSGAKNIQYF
17 | TRBJ2-3 | TRBV7-9 | CASSLGPSAGGLDTQYF
13 | TRBJ1-1 | TRBV5-1 | CASSLGRDTEAFF
14 | TRBJ2-5 | TRBV12-3/TRBV12-4 | CASSFGTASKTQYF